This T cell receptor beta chain was profiled in a study of cytomegalovirus exposure and HLA in healthy donors (dated by TCRdb to the late 2010s). Background on the whole study: According to an earlier analysis of 450 to 650 of the donors, 150 million to 200 million T cells yielded some 120 million unique TCR beta sequences and less than 300 Gb of sequence data. An early release that covered some 640 HLA-typed donors contained approximately 300 gigabases of sequencing data and tens of millions of unique TCR sequences. Of the 300 to 500 genotyped donors, 75% to 85% were placed in the genetic ancestry cluster associated with self-reported Caucasian donors. The aim of the study was to test whether cataloging public T cell receptors could identify signatures of past pathogen exposure. The study profiled the T cell repertoires of around 700 subjects by immunosequencing and related them to cytomegalovirus serostatus. Besides the first cohort of hundreds of subjects, a separate validation cohort made up of 95 to 150 different subjects was used. High-throughput TCR immunosequencing, statistical association of individual TCRs with disease status, and machine learning were combined to predict cytomegalovirus infection status. To study patterns of TCR occurrence, a later analysis re-analyzed previously published TCR beta repertoires from several hundred donors and added high-resolution HLA genotyping. In the later analysis, no new phenotypic data were used to find candidate immune exposures; instead, reliance was placed on TCR beta sequences and their occurrence across donors. An earlier analysis of several hundred of the donors applied high-throughput TCR beta sequencing to assess whether each TCR beta V gene segment acted as functional or pseudogenic. Alongside the repertoire data, information on donor age, sex, ethnicity and CMV serostatus was compiled. A later genetic analysis used genome-wide SNP genotypes for about 60% of the roughly 700 donors, treating that subset as a discovery cohort. Every discovery cohort repertoire had been produced on one sequencing platform. Class I and class II HLA loci were covered by the typing at four-digit resolution. The number of donors typed differed by locus, with about 620-630 for A, B, C, DRB1 and DQB1, around 500 for DQA1, nearly 610 for DPA1, and 400 to 490 for DPB1. Five DR-DQ haplotypes were treated as single units for association and clustering because of strong linkage in the cohort. Among about 360 genotyped donors of the cohort, an average of about 240,000 unique TCR beta nucleotide sequences were sequenced per donor, roughly 20% of them non-productive.

Concerning this clone itself: Which antigen it targets is not known. No base quality values were provided; no much bigger clone lies one nucleotide off.

In total, fewer than 750 healthy bone marrow donors made up the cohort. All cohort members were sampled while nominally healthy, although unrecorded immune exposures were likely present. The donor was CMV seropositive and belonged to the group of around 300 seropositive cohort members. A peripheral blood sample was provided by each donor, and peripheral blood mononuclear cells were used for TCR beta sequencing. Genomic DNA was extracted from the blood cell samples with the Qiagen DNeasy Blood Extraction Kit. Study-level results and caveats: Specific HLA alleles were associated with 16,951 TCR beta sequences at a false discovery rate of 0.05 in a later analysis. In an earlier analysis of around 600 of the donors, most TCR beta V segments were observed in productive rearrangements about 87% or about 30% of the time, broadly matching IMGT annotations. In vitro tests confirmed that a few of the cytomegalovirus-associated TCR beta chains recognize cytomegalovirus antigens. In a later analysis, TCR association rates were found to vary across HLA loci, with the most associated TCRs seen for DRB1 alleles and the fewest for HLA-C alleles. According to a later analysis, parvovirus B19, influenza, CMV and Epstein-Barr virus appeared linked to several top co-occurrence clusters. The presence/absence analyses assumed that sequencing depth was roughly uniform across donors, and that assumption may not be true. Correlated functional status among segregating V segments might be attributable to linkage disequilibrium, but an unknown experimental factor could not be ruled out. Assigning TCR associations to individual alleles was difficult when HLA alleles, especially DR and DQ, strongly co-occurred. The earlier analysis of 587 of the donors excluded approximately 15 rarely observed V segments, including chromosome 9 orphons, because counts were too low. The study listed 150 to 200 TCR beta chains as associated with cytomegalovirus. Because the 87-base-pair reads could not distinguish some IMGT-functional V segments, including TRBV6-2 and TRBV6-3, those segments were excluded. The classifier was reported to diagnose cytomegalovirus status with high specificity and sensitivity in both the original and validation cohorts. In a later analysis, most CMV-associated TCR beta chains were found to appear HLA-restricted, with HLA associations seemingly driven largely by CMV exposure. In this cohort, only TCR beta chains were sequenced, and detectable features were limited by the absence of alpha or paired-chain data. Because HLA typing was missing for some donors at each locus, association tests included only the typed subset. A further reported finding was that TCR beta sequences accurately predicted the HLA-A and HLA-B alleles for most subjects in the first cohort. A cluster of highly shared sequence variants was judged likely to represent a technical artifact of the sequencing pipeline. For the cohort, immune exposure information was limited to CMV serostatus. Compared with the roughly 710-donor mean, donors in an Asian-associated ancestry cluster had fewer N-insertions in productive TCRs, according to a later genetic analysis. According to the authors, the approach could potentially be generalized to other disease states and immunological phenotypes. In a later analysis, HLA-associated TCR beta chains showed more clonal expansion and lower generation probabilities than non-associated chains that were equally common. Across donors, most TCR sequences were observed very rarely, whereas some public TCRs were present in many individuals. In a later genetic analysis, a missense DCLRE1C variant was associated with V-gene and J-gene trimming of TCR beta chains, and the association was replicated in an independent cohort.

V is pared back by 6 bases and J by 1 base, with 10 bases lying between the germline termini. Looking up the germline V gene yields CDR1 MNHEY and CDR2 SVGAGI. Counted from cysteine to phenylalanine, this CDR3 has 13 amino acids. Only CDR3 DNA is held: 39 bases, read in frame from base 1. The library was made by the immunoSEQ multiplex PCR assay. A mixture of 60 forward primers for TCR Vbeta segments and 13 reverse primers for TCR Jbeta segments was used in the multiplex PCR. The CDR3 region of rearranged TCR beta genes was amplified from genomic DNA by a multiplex PCR assay. Amplified TCR beta libraries were sequenced as 87-base-pair reads on the Illumina HiSeq System. On the study's bioinformatics: Across the 640 or so repertoires, a later analysis counted tens of millions of unique TCR beta chains, roughly 11 million of which were shared by at least two donors. Raw reads were error-corrected and collapsed into unique sequences with a nearest-neighbor algorithm that merged closely related sequences to remove PCR and sequencing errors. To assign V, D and J gene segments, CDR3 sequences were aligned to IMGT reference sequences. Each retained sequence needed at least a six-nucleotide match to both a V gene segment and a J gene segment. Rearrangements were called productive when the CDR3 lacked stop codons and stayed in frame with V and J; all others were non-productive. CDR3 was defined by IMGT convention, running from the second conserved V-encoded cysteine to the conserved J-encoded phenylalanine. Sequences without an unambiguous match to a single V gene segment were excluded from the earlier analysis of approximately 560 of the donors. In an earlier analysis of 587 of the donors, V segments were called functional above 56.7% productive rearrangements and were called segregating when the between-donor standard deviation exceeded 5%. A statistical classification framework was built to diagnose cytomegalovirus status from the catalog of TCR beta chain sequences. V and J gene assignment, in a later analysis, came from comparing TCR nucleotide sequences with IMGT/GENE-DB human TR gene sequences. Using the TCRdist pipeline, a later analysis assigned CDR3 sequences along with most-parsimonious VDJ recombination scenarios. In a later analysis, each TCR beta chain was defined by its CDR3 amino acid sequence together with its V-gene family, and reads without a unique V-gene family were excluded. To address suspected cross-contamination and a sequencing artifact, a later analysis removed a few hundred highly shared, low-generation-probability nucleotide sequences. For each public chain, a later analysis derived a clonal expansion index from normalized ranks of inferred template counts within each repertoire. A later analysis computed generation probabilities with a VDJ recombination model fitted to out-of-frame rearrangements, and checked the results against IGoR. Hypergeometric tests were used in a later analysis to score TCR-TCR, TCR-HLA and TCR-CMV co-occurrence, with a repertoire-size bias correction applied to the TCR pairs. A later analysis estimated false discovery rates by permuting HLA or CMV assignments 20 times. A later analysis grouped co-occurring TCRs with DBSCAN, adding TCRdist sequence similarity when clustering within HLA-allele-positive subsets. For co-occurrence clustering, repertoires with fewer than 30,000 or more than 120,000 public chains were excluded, along with about five repertoires with anomalous nucleotide sharing. The immuneACCESS repertoire file appears here via TCRdb, limited to in-frame rearrangements. These files lack a portion of the clones; in checked studies, under half of the deficit traces to unresolved V genes, and the cause of the others is not known. V, J and clone size are taken as reported in that table, and D and trimming were inferred from the DNA itself. The table for this sample lists 180,000 or so clones; over 80% of them were counted only once. Clones ranked in the top ten supply 1.1% to 1.5% of the sample.

Sequencing was done on a sample of PBMCs. The rearrangement combines TRBV6-5 with TRBJ2-7; possibly the D gene is TRBD2, per 5 matching bases. The receptor comes from a girl aged 10-17 years in good health and CMV-seropositive. The CDR3 has the sequence CASSRGPSYEQYF. The nucleotide sequence reads TGTGCCAGCAGCCGAGGGCCTTCCTACGAGCAGTACTTC.